The clone carrying this T cell receptor beta chain was found once. Its antigen is not known. The data were taken from a study of T cell responses to AZD1222 COVID-19 vaccine. Study observations and caveats: Repertoire sampling happened only post peak T cell response.

The CDR3 totals 16 residues. Trimming removed 4 bases at V and 5 bases at J, with 20 bases between. CDR1 is MNHEY and CDR2 is SVGEGT in the germline V gene. Assay used: immunoSEQ multiplex PCR; TCRdb lists only in-frame clones, some missing. The table includes approximately 90,000 clones, approximately 90% detected once. The chain combines TRBV6-2 or TRBV6-3 with TRBJ1-2, with TRBD1 as a possible D gene (6 bases). The sequences come from peripheral blood, collected on day 0 of AZD1222 vaccination. This TCR was sampled from an adult in good health. CDR3 nucleotides: TGTGCCAGCAGTTCTATCGTCAGGGGACAAGATTATGGCTACACCTTC. Its translation is CASSSIVRGQDYGYTF.